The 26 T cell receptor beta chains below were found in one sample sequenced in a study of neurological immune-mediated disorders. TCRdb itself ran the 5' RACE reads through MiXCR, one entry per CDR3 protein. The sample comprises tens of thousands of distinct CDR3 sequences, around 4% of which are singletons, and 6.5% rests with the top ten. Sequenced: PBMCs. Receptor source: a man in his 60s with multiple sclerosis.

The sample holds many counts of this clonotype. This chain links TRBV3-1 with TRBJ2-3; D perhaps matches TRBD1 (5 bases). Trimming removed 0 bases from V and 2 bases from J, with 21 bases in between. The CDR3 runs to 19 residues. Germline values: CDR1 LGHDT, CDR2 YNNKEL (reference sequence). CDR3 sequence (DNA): TGTGCCAGCAGCCAAGATCGAAGGGCTAGGGGCCCTCTCACAGATACGCAGTATTTT. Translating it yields CASSQDRRARGPLTDTQYF.

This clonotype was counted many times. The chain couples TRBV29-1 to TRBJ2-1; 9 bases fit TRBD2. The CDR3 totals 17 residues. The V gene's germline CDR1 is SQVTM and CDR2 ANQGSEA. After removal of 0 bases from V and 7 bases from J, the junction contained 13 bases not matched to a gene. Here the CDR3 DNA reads TGCAGCGTTGAAGATAACGCGGGAGGGCCTGGGATTAATGAGCAGTTCTTC. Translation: CSVEDNAGGPGINEQFF.

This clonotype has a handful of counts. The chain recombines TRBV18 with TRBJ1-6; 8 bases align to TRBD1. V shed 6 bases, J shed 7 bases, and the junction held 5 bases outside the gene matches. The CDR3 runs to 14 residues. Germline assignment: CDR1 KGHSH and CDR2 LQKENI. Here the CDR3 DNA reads TGTGCCAGCTCCCCCGGGACAGGAAATTCACCCCTCCACTTT. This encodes CASSPGTGNSPLHF.

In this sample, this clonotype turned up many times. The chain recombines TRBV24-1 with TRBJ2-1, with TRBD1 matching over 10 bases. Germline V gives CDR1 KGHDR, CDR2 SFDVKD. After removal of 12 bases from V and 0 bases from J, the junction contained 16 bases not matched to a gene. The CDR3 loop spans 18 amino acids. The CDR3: CASSGTGAPGDSYNEQFF. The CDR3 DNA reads TGTGCCTCCTCCGGGACAGGGGCTCCGGGTGACTCCTACAATGAGCAGTTCTTC.

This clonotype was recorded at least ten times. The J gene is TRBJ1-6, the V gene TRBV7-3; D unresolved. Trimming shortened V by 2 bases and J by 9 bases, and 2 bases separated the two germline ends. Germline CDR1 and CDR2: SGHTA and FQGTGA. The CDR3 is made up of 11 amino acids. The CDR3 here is CASSLASPLHF. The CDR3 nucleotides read TGTGCCAGCAGCTTAGCTTCACCCCTCCACTTT.

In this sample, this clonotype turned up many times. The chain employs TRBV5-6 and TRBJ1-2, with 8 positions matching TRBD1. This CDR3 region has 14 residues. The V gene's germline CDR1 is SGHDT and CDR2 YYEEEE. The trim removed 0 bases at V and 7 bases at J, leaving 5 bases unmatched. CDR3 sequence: CASSLAQGAGGYTF. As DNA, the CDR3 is TGTGCCAGCAGCTTGGCGCAGGGGGCCGGTGGCTACACCTTC.

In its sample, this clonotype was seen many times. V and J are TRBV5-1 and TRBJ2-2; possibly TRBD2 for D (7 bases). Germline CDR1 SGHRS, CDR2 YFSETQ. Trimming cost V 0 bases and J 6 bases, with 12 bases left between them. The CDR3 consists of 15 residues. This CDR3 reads CASSLAGGAAGELFF. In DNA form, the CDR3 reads TGCGCCAGCAGCTTGGCGGGGGGCGCGGCCGGGGAGCTGTTTTTT. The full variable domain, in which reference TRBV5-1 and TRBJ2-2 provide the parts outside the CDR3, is KAGVTQTPRYLIKTRGQQVTLSCSPISGHRSVSWYQQTPGQGLQFLFEYFSETQRNKGNFPGRFSGRQFSNSRSEMNVSTLELGDSALYLCASSLAGGAAGELFFGEGSRLTVL.

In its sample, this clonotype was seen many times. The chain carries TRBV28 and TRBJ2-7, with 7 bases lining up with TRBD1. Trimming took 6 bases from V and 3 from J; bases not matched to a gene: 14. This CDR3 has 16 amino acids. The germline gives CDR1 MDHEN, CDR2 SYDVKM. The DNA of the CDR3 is TGTGCCAGCAGCTCTACAGGGGAAACTCTCTACTACGAGCAGTACTTC. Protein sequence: CASSSTGETLYYEQYF.

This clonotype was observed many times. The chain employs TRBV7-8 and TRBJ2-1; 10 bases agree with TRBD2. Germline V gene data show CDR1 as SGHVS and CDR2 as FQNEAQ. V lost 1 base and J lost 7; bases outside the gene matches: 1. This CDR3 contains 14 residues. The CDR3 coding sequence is TGTGCCAGCAGCTTAGTTAGCGGGAGGAATGAGCAGTTCTTC. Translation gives CASSLVSGRNEQFF. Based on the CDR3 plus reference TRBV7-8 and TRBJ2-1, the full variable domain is GAGVSQSPRYKVAKRGQDVALRCDPISGHVSLFWYQQALGQGPEFLTYFQNEAQLDKSGLPSDRFFAERPEGSVSTLKIQRTQQEDSAVYLCASSLVSGRNEQFFGPGTRLTVL.

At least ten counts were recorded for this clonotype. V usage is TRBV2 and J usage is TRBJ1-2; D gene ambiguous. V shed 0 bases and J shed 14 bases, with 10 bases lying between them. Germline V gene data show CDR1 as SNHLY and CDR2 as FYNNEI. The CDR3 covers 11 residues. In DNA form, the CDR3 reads TGTGCCAGCAGTGAAGCTACTCTGGGGACCTTC. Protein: CASSEATLGTF.

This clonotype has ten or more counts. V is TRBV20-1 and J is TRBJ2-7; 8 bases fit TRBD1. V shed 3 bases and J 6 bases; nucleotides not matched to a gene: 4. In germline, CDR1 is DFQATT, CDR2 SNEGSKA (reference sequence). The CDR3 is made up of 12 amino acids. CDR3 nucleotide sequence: TGCAGTGCTAGGGACAGGGCGACCGAGCAGTACTTC. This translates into CSARDRATEQYF.

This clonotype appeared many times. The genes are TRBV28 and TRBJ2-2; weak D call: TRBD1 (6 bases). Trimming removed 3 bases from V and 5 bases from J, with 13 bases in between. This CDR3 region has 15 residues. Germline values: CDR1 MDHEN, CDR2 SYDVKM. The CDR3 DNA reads TGTGCCAGCAGTTTCGGTGCAGGGGAAACCGGGGAGCTGTTTTTT. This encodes CASSFGAGETGELFF.

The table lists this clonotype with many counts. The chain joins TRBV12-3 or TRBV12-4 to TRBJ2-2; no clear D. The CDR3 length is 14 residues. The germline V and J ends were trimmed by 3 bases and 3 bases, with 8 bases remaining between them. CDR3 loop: CASSFLSYTGELFF. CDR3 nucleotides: TGTGCCAGCAGTTTCCTCAGTTACACCGGGGAGCTGTTTTTT.

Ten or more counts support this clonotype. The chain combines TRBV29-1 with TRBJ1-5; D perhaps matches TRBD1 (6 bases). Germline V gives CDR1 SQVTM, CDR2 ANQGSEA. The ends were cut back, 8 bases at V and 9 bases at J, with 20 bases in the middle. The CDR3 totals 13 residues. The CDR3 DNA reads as TGCAGCTACTCCTACAGGGTCGGGTCGCCCCAGCATTTT. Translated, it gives CSYSYRVGSPQHF.

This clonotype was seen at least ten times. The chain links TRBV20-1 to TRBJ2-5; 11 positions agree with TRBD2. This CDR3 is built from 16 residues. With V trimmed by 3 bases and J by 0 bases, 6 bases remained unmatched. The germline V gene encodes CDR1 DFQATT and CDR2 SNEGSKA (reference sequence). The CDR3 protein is CSASPSSGRNQETQYF. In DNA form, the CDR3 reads TGCAGTGCTAGCCCCTCTAGCGGGAGGAACCAAGAGACCCAGTACTTC.

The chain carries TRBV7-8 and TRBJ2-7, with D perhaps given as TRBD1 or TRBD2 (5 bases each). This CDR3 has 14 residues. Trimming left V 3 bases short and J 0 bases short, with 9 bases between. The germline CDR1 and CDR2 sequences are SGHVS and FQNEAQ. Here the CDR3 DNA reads TGTGCCAGCAGCTTTTGGGGGAGCTCCTACGAGCAGTACTTC. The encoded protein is CASSFWGSSYEQYF.

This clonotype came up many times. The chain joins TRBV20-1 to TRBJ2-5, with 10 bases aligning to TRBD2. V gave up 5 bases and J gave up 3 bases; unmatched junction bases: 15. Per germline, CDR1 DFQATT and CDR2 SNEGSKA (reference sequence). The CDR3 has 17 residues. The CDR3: CSAGSLAGGPVKETQYF. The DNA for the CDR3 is TGCAGTGCTGGGTCTTTAGCGGGGGGTCCAGTAAAAGAGACCCAGTACTTC.

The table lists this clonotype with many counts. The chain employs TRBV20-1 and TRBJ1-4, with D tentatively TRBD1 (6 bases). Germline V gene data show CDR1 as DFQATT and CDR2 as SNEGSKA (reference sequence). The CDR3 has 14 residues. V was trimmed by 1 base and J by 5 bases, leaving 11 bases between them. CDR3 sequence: CSARVGGANEKLFF. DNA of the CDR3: TGCAGTGCTAGAGTGGGGGGGGCAAATGAAAAACTGTTTTTT.

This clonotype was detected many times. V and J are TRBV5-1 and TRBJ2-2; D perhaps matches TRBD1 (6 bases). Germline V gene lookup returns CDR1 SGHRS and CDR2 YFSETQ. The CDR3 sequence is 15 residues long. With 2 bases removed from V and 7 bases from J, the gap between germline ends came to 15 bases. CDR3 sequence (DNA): TGCGCCAGCAGCTTCCCTCGTCAGGGGAACGGGGAGCTGTTTTTT. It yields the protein CASSFPRQGNGELFF.

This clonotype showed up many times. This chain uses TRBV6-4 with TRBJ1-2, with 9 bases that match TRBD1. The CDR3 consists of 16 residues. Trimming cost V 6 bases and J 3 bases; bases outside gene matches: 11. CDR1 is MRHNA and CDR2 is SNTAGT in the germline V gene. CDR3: CASSRDRAGGYYGYTF. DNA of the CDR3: TGTGCCAGCAGCCGGGACAGGGCCGGGGGATACTATGGCTACACCTTC.

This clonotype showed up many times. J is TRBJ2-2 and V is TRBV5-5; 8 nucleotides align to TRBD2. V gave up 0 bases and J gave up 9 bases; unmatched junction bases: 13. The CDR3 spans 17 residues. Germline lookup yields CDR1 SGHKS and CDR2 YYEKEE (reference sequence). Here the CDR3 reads CASSLVASGYGRRELFF. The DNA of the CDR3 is TGTGCCAGCAGCTTGGTCGCTAGCGGGTACGGGAGAAGGGAGCTGTTTTTT.

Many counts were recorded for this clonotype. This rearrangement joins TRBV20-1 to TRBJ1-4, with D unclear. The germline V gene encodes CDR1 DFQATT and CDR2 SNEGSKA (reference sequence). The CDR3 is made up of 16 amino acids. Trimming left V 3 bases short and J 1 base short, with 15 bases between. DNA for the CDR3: TGCAGTGCTAGTTTAGGGCGGAGGGTAACTAATGAAAAACTGTTTTTT. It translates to CSASLGRRVTNEKLFF.

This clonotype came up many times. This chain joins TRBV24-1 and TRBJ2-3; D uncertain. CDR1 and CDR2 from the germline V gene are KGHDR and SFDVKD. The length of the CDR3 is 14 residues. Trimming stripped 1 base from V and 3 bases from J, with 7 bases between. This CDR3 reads CATSDLDVTDTQYF. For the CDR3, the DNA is TGTGCCACCAGTGATTTAGACGTAACAGATACGCAGTATTTT.

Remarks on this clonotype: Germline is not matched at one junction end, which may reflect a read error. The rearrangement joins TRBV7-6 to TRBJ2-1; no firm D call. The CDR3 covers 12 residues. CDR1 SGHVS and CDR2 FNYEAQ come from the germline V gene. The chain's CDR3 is CDSSNKGNEQFF. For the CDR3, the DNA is TGTGACAGCAGCAACAAAGGCAATGAGCAGTTCTTC.

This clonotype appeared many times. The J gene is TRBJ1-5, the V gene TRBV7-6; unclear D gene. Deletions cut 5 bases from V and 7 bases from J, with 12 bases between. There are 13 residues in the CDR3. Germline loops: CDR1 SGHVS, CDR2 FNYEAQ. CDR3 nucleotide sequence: TGTGCCAGCAGCCTCAGTGACGCCCAGCCCCAGCATTTT. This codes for CASSLSDAQPQHF.

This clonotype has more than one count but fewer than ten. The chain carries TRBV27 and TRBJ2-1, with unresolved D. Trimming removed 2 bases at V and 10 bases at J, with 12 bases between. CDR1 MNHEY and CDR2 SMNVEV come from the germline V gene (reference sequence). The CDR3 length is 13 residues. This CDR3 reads CASSLGVRREQFF. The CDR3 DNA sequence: TGTGCCAGCAGTTTAGGGGTGCGTAGGGAGCAGTTCTTC.